This record looks at one TCR beta chain sequence and its context. This record belongs to a study of blood T cell repertoires in COVID-19. In the study overall: PBMCs, B-cell-depleted T cells, or T cells were the source of the cDNA or gDNA that made up the material.

The CDR3 contains 14 residues. Germline loops: CDR1 SQVTM, CDR2 ANQGSEA. J lost 4 bases, V lost 1 base, and 4 bases had no gene match. Method: immunoSEQ multiplex PCR; TCRdb's copy keeps in-frame clones and lacks some. The sample lists some 250,000 clones, roughly 88% seen once, with approximately 2% in the top ten. Sequencing input: PBMCs or T cells enriched from blood (not recorded which). The chain combines TRBV29-1 with TRBJ2-4; 7 bases are a match to TRBD1. This clonotype was sampled from a woman between 50 and 59 years old who had recovered from COVID-19. In DNA form, the CDR3 reads TGCAGCGTTGAAGGGCCGGGACAGAAAAACATTCAGTACTTC. Amino acid sequence: CSVEGPGQKNIQYF.